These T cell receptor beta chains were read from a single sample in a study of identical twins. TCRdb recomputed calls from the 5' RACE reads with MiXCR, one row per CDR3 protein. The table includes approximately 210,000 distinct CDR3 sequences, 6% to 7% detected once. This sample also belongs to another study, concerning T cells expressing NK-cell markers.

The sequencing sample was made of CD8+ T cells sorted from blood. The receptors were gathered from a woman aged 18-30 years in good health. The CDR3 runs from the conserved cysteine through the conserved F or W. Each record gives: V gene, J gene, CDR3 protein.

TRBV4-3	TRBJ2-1	CASSHTRPAPYNEQFF
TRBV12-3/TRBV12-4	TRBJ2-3	CASSITDTQYF
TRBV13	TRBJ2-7	CASSLGTGETYEQYF
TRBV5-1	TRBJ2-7	CASSLDRAYEQYF
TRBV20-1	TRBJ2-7	CSARQGTGGYEQYF
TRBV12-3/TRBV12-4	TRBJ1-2	CASSLEGTGRDGYTF
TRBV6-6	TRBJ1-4	CASSPDGKLFF
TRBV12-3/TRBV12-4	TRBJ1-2	CASRQAGRDNYGYTF
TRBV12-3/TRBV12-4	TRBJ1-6	CASSQGQGNSPLHF
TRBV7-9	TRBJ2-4	CASSPSGLQNIQYF
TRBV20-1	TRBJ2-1	CSARGPEGTYNEQFF
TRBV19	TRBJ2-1	CASSKHSSYDEQFF
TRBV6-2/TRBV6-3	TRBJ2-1	CATGLAGGGSYNEQFF
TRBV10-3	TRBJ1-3	CAISLDRGSGNTIYF
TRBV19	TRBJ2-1	CASSLRTGVYEQFF
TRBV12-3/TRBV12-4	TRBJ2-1	CASSFGVSSYNEQFF
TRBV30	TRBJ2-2	CAWTGMNTGELFF
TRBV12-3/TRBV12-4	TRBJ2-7	CASTPGPGGYEQYF
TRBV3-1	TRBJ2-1	CASSSAYSIRGNEQFF
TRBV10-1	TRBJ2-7	CASSDPGRGHEQYF
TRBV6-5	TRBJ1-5	CASSYLYSNQPQHF
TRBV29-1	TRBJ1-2	CSVGDPWGF
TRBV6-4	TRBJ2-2	CASSNTGSGELFF
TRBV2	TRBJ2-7	CASSVWEGNEQYF
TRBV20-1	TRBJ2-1	CSAVGGANEQFF
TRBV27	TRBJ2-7	CASSFGSHYEQYF
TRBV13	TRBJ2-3	CASSLLKLADYTDTQYF
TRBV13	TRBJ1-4	CASSLKAPEKLFF